This TCR beta chain is from a study of a mutant IDH1 vaccine in newly diagnosed glioma. The overall study: Averaging around 40 years of age, treated patients were about 62% male and about 38% female. Before enrollment, the patients had been treated with radiotherapy alone, temozolomide alone, or both together. Most of them had received both. Notes on the study in general: Seemingly, top peripheral T cell clonotype changes bore no relation to pseudoprogression.

Time point here: baseline, week 1 (first vaccination visit). Stated treatment: pre-vaccination baseline after standard-of-care therapy. New WHO grade 3 or 4 astrocytomas that were IDH1-mutant and ATRX-lost had been found in donors. Profiling relied on immunoSEQ multiplex PCR, and the TCRdb table lists in-frame clones only, not all of them. The sample lists around 50,000 clones; 80% to 90% were seen once. This clone was seen once. What it binds is not known. V lost 0 bases and J 6 bases, leaving 6 bases between the germline ends. This CDR3 comprises 13 residues. Germline values: CDR1 SGHNT, CDR2 YYREEE (reference sequence).

The sample consisted of PBMCs, taken from a glioma patient treated with radiotherapy, temozolomide or both. This chain links TRBV5-4 with TRBJ1-4, with no clear D. This clonotype was obtained from a man between 40 and 49 years old with glioma. The DNA for the CDR3 is TGTGCCAGCAGCTTGGGGCGTGATGAAAAACTGTTTTTT. The encoded protein is CASSLGRDEKLFF. Full variable domain (missing parts from reference TRBV5-4 and TRBJ1-4): ETGVTQSPTHLIKTRGQQVTLRCSSQSGHNTVSWYQQALGQGPQFIFQYYREEENGRGNFPPRFSGLQFPNYSSELNVNALELDDSALYLCASSLGRDEKLFFGSGTQLSVL.